Presented here are 8 T cell receptor beta chains from one specimen sequenced in a study of Ad26.COV2.S vaccination and SARS-CoV-2 variants. Method: immunoSEQ multiplex PCR; TCRdb's copy keeps in-frame clones and lacks some. The table shows under 150,000 clones, with just over 85% occurring only once. The sample was peripheral blood, taken after recovery from COVID-19. The receptors derive from a human donor who had recovered from COVID-19.

The chain joins TRBV6-2 or TRBV6-3 to TRBJ2-7; D might be TRBD1 (5 bases). V was trimmed by 2 bases and J by 0 bases, leaving 17 bases between them. Per germline, CDR1 MNHEY and CDR2 SVGEGT. The length of the CDR3 is 17 residues. The CDR3 coding sequence is TGTGCCAGCAGTTACCCTTCAGGGTGGAAGGGCTCCTACGAGCAGTACTTC. This encodes CASSYPSGWKGSYEQYF.

The chain employs TRBV24-1 and TRBJ2-3, with D possibly being TRBD1 or TRBD2 (5 bases each). CDR3 length equals 17 residues. V shed 0 bases and J shed 6 bases, with 18 bases lying between them. The germline V gene has CDR1 KGHDR and CDR2 SFDVKD. CDR3 sequence reads: CATSDLLRLRDADTQYF. The CDR3 nucleotides read TGTGCCACCAGTGATTTGCTTCGGTTGAGGGACGCGGATACGCAGTATTTT.

The chain carries TRBV5-4 and TRBJ2-5, with 15 bases matching TRBD2. Germline-derived CDR1 and CDR2 are SGHNT and YYREEE (reference sequence). V lost 2 bases and J lost 2; bases outside the gene matches: 7. The CDR3 contains 18 residues. For the CDR3, the DNA is TGTGCCAGCAGCTTCGGGACTAGCGGGGGGCGCTTTCAAGAGACCCAGTACTTC. It encodes CASSFGTSGGRFQETQYF.

The V and J genes are TRBV12-3 or TRBV12-4 and TRBJ1-1; no firm D call. The CDR3 consists of 13 residues. V was clipped by 6 bases and J by 6 bases, with 14 bases between them. The chain's CDR3 is CASSPSEEPEAFF. The CDR3, as DNA: TGTGCCAGCAGCCCAAGCGAGGAGCCTGAAGCTTTCTTT.

This clone was seen more than once but under ten times. The chain couples TRBV7-8 to TRBJ1-6; D might be TRBD1 (5 bases). Between the trimmed V and J ends, which lost 2 bases and 8 bases, there was a span of 16 bases. CDR1 and CDR2 (germline): SGHVS, FQNEAQ. CDR3 length equals 16 residues. The CDR3 DNA sequence: TGTGCCAGCAGCTTACAGGGTGCCCTTGTGGATTCACCCCTCCACTTT. The encoded protein is CASSLQGALVDSPLHF.

V and J are TRBV18 and TRBJ2-7; D possibly uses TRBD1 or TRBD2 (5 bases each). Per the germline V gene, CDR1 is KGHSH and CDR2 is LQKENI. Trimming stripped 5 bases from V and 3 bases from J, with 11 bases between. This CDR3 region has 13 residues. The CDR3 reads CASSGGDLYEQYF. The CDR3 bases are TGTGCCAGCTCAGGGGGTGACCTCTACGAGCAGTACTTC. Full variable domain (outside the CDR3, taken from reference TRBV18 and TRBJ2-7): NAGVMQNPRHLVRRRGQEARLRCSPMKGHSHVYWYRQLPEEGLKFMVYLQKENIIDESGMPKERFSAEFPKEGPSILRIQQVVRGDSAAYFCASSGGDLYEQYFGPGTRLTVT.

V usage is TRBV25-1 and J usage is TRBJ2-7; D may be TRBD2 (5 bases). The CDR3 spans 14 residues. Germline values: CDR1 MGHDK, CDR2 SYGVNS. V was shortened by 5 bases and J by 6 bases, with 17 bases between the two germline ends. DNA for the CDR3: TGTGCCAGCAGTCCCGGGGTTCTACCTGGCGAGCAGTACTTC. Its translation: CASSPGVLPGEQYF.

The chain uses TRBV5-8 and TRBJ1-5, with 9 bases identical to TRBD1. CDR1 SGHTS and CDR2 YDEGEE come from the germline V gene. The CDR3 is made up of 14 amino acids. After removal of 5 bases from V and 6 bases from J, the junction contained 6 bases not matched to a gene. CDR3 amino acids: CASSTGGRSQPQHF. Written as DNA, the CDR3 is TGTGCCAGCAGTACAGGGGGCAGAAGTCAGCCCCAGCATTTT.